The TCR beta chain described here comes from a study of blood T cells in healthy people across ages. Note on this clonotype: Its antigen is undetermined.

General study points: Diversity estimates from one million T cells were considered underestimates. Naive T cell percentage and TCR beta diversity correlated strongly. Expanded clonotype shifts may have been confounded, as the donors had an unknown CMV status.

The authors ran a second PCR of about 6 to 11 cycles using a sample-barcoded 5' primer and a J-beta primer mix. A 12-random-nucleotide template-switch adaptor tagged each cDNA molecule. From the 5' RACE reads, TCRdb called clonotypes with MiXCR, one entry per CDR3 protein. The sample has more than 1,400,000 distinct CDR3 sequences, about 43% seen once. The material sequenced was blood. The TCR comes from a woman younger than 35 in good health.

The CDR3 reads CASSQLGRTDTQYF. CDR3 DNA sequence: TGTGCCAGCAGCCAATTAGGACGCACAGATACGCAGTATTTT. V usage is TRBV3-1 and J usage is TRBJ2-3; D not resolved. This CDR3 region has 14 residues. From germline, CDR1 is LGHDT and CDR2 YNNKEL (reference sequence). V lost 2 bases and J 1 base, leaving 7 bases between the germline ends.